The source of this T cell receptor (beta chain) is a study of cytomegalovirus exposure and HLA in healthy donors. The CDR3 totals 14 residues. Unmatched junction bases numbered 5, after V lost 4 bases and J lost 9 bases. Germline V CDR1 and CDR2: MNHEY, SVGAGI. This clone was recorded only once. Antigen: not known. 13 Jbeta primers and 60 Vbeta primers were used for the PCR. The data were produced by immunoSEQ multiplex PCR, yet TCRdb's version contains in-frame clones alone and is incomplete. This table has under 150,000 clones, 70% to 80% appearing once. Points from the study as a whole: The likely origin of a cluster of highly shared sequence variants was a sequencing artifact.

The chain joins TRBV6-5 to TRBJ1-6, with 8 positions matching TRBD1. The sequenced sample was PBMCs. This TCR came from a man between 25 and 39 years old in good health and CMV-seronegative. CDR3 bases: TGTGCCAGCAGTTGGGACAGGTCGGGTTCACCCCTCCACTTT. As protein: CASSWDRSGSPLHF.